A few counts support the clone carrying this TCR beta chain. The V gene's germline CDR1 is GTSNPN and CDR2 SVGIG (reference sequence). The CDR3 has 14 amino acids. The J segment lost 6 bases and the V segment lost 5 bases, leaving 12 bases of the junction unmatched. The library put unique molecular identifiers onto individual cDNA molecules. A single record per CDR3 protein comes from TCRdb applying MiXCR to the RACE reads. The data show 74,000 or so distinct CDR3 sequences, 10% seen once. This sample's time point: patch test 1, 2 weeks after DPC sensitization. Treatment described: therapeutic diphenylcyclopropenone sensitization with weekly scalp DPC. These data come from a study of human T cells and chemical hapten exposure. Study information: Skin on the upper inner arm, about 2 cm by about 2 cm in size, was sensitized with 2% DPC. Read at 6 days, the patch tests placed 0.01% DPC on the upper back.

The clonotype originates from a woman aged 45-59 years with alopecia areata. Some clones in this sample may be carry-over from other donors' samples. The chain links TRBV30 to TRBJ2-7, with 8 bases aligning to TRBD2. Sequenced here: whole blood, sampled in connection with sensitization to the hapten diphenylcyclopropenone (DPC). In nucleotides, the CDR3 is TGTGCCTGGGAACCGGGACTAGGGGACGCCGAGCAGTACTTC. Amino acid sequence: CAWEPGLGDAEQYF.